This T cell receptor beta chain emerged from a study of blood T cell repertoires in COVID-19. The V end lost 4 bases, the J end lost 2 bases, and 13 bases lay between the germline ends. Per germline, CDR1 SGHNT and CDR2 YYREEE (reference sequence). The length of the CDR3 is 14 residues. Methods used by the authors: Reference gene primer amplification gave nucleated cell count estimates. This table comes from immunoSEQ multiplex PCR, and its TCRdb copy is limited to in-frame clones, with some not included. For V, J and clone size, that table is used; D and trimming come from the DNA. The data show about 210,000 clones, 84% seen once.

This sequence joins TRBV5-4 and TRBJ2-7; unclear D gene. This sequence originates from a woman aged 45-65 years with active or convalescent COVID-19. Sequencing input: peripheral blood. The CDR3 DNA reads TGTGCCAGCAGCAGAGCCGACGGAGCCTACGAGCAGTACTTC. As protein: CASSRADGAYEQYF.